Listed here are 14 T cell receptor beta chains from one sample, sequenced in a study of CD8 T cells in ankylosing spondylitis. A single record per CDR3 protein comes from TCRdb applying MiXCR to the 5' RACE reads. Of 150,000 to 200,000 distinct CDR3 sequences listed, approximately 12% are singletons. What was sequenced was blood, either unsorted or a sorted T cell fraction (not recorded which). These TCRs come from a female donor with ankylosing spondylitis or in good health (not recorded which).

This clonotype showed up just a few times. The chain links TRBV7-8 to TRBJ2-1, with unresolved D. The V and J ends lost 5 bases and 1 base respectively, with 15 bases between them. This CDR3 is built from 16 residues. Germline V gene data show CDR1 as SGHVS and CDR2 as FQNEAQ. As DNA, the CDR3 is TGTGCCAGCAGCCACGGTCGGGTAGGGTCCTACAATGAGCAGTTCTTC. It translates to CASSHGRVGSYNEQFF.

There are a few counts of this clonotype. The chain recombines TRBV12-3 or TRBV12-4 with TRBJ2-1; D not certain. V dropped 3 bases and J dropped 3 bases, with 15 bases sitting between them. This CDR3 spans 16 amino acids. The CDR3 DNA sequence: TGTGCCAGCAGTTTGAACAATCCCGAGATCTACAATGAGCAGTTCTTC. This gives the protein CASSLNNPEIYNEQFF.

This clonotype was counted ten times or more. The CDR3 spells CASSLFAGSGNTIYF. CDR3 sequence (DNA): TGTGCCAGCAGCTTATTCGCAGGGTCAGGAAACACCATATATTTT. The chain joins TRBV7-8 to TRBJ1-3, with D maybe TRBD1 (5 bases). This CDR3 spans 15 amino acids. In germline, CDR1 is SGHVS, CDR2 FQNEAQ. Deletions cut 2 bases from V and 4 bases from J, with 12 bases between.

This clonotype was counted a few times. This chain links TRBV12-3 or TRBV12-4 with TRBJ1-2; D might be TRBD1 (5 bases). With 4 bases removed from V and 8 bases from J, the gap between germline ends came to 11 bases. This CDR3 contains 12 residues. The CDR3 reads CASSSTDWGYTF. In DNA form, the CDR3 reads TGTGCCAGCAGTTCGACAGACTGGGGCTACACCTTC.

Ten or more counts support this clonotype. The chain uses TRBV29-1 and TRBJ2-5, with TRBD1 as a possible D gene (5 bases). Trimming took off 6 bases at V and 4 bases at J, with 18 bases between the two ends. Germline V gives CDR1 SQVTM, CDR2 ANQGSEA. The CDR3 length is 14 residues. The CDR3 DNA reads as TGCAGCGTCAACTTAGGGGTTTACGGAGAGACCCAGTACTTC. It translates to CSVNLGVYGETQYF.

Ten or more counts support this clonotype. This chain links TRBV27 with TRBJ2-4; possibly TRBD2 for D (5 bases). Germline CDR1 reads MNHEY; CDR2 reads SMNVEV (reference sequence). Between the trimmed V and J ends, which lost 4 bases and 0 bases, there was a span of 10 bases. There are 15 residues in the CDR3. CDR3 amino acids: CASSSIGLAKNIQYF. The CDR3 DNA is TGTGCCAGCAGTTCAATAGGACTAGCCAAAAACATTCAGTACTTC.

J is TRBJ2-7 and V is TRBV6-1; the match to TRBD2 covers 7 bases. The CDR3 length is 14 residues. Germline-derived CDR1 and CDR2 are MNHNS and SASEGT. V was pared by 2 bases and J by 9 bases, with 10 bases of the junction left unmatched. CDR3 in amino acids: CASSEWREPAAQYF. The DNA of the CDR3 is TGTGCCAGCAGTGAATGGCGGGAGCCGGCCGCGCAGTACTTC.

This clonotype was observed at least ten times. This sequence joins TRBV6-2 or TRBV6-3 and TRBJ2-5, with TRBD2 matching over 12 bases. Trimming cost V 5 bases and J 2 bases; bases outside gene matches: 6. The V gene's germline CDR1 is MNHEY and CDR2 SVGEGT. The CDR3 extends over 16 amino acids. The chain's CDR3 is CASSHGTSGPQETQYF. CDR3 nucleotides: TGTGCCAGCAGTCACGGGACTAGCGGGCCTCAAGAGACCCAGTACTTC.

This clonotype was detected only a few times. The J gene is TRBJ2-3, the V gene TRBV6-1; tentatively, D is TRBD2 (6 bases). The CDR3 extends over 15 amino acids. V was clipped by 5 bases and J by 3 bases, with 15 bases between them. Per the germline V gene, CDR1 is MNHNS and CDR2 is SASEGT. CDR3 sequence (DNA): TGTGCCAGCAGTCCCCTGGGGAGGCAGACAGATACGCAGTATTTT. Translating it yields CASSPLGRQTDTQYF.

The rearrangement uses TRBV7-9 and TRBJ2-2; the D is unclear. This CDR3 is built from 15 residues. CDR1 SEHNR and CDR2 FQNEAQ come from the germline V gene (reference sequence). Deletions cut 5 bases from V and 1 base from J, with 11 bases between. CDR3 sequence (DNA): TGTGCCAGCAGCGAATCGGCTTTGAACACCGGGGAGCTGTTTTTT. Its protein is CASSESALNTGELFF.

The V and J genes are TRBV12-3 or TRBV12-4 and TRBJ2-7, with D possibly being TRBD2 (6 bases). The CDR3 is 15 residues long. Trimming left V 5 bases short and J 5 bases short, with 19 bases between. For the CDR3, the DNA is TGTGCCAGCAGTCTTTCGGGAGCCCTTTCCCACGAGCAGTACTTC. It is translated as CASSLSGALSHEQYF.

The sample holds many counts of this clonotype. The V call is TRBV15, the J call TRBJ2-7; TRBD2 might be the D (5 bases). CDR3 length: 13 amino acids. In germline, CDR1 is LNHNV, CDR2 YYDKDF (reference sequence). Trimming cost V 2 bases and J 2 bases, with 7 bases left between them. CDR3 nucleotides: TGTGCCACCAGCAGATTACTAGCCTACGAGCAGTACTTC. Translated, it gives CATSRLLAYEQYF.

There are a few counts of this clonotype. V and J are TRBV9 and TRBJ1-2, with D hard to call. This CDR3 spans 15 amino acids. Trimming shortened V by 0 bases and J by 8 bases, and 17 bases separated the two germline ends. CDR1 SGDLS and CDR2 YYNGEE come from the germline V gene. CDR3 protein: CASSVDRGIPRGYTF. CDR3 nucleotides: TGTGCCAGCAGCGTAGACAGAGGAATACCCAGGGGCTACACCTTC.

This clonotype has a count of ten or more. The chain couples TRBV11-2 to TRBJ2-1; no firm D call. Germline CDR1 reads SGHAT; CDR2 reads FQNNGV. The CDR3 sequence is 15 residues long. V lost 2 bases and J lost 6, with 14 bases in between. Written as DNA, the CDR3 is TGTGCCAGCAGCTTACCGTCACCCGAACTCAATGAGCAGTTCTTC. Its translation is CASSLPSPELNEQFF.